The 6 T cell receptor beta chains below come from one sample, sequenced in a study of cytomegalovirus exposure and HLA in healthy donors. The PCR employed 60 Vbeta primers together with 13 Jbeta primers. Sequenced by immunoSEQ multiplex PCR; TCRdb stores in-frame clones only, minus some. The sample consists of roughly 130,000 clones, roughly 63% of them appearing once. The specimen sequenced was PBMCs. These TCRs come from a man in his thirties or forties in good health and CMV-seropositive.

J is TRBJ2-1 and V is TRBV11-3; D unresolved. CDR3 length: 15 amino acids. The germline V gene has CDR1 SGHNT and CDR2 YENEEA. V was pared by 1 base and J by 0 bases, with 7 bases between. The CDR3 loop reads CASSLVAGSYNEQFF. As DNA, the CDR3 is TGTGCCAGCAGCTTAGTGGCAGGCTCCTACAATGAGCAGTTCTTC.

This clone has just a few counts. This chain connects TRBV5-4 to TRBJ1-2; TRBD1 might be the D (5 bases). The CDR3 contains 13 residues. The V end lost 2 bases, the J end lost 2 bases, and 7 bases lay between the germline ends. Germline V CDR1 and CDR2: SGHNT, YYREEE (reference sequence). Written as DNA, the CDR3 is TGTGCCAGCAGCTTCCGGGGGAACTATGGCTACACCTTC. Residues: CASSFRGNYGYTF.

The chain employs TRBV6-5 and TRBJ2-5, with D maybe TRBD1 (6 bases). CDR1 and CDR2 from the germline V gene are MNHEY and SVGAGI. Between the trimmed V and J ends, which lost 6 bases and 5 bases, there was a span of 16 bases. This CDR3 contains 14 residues. CDR3 amino acids: CASRRSGARETQYF. The CDR3 DNA follows: TGTGCCAGCAGGAGATCAGGGGCACGGGAGACCCAGTACTTC.

The rearrangement joins TRBV25-1 to TRBJ1-4; TRBD1 might be the D (6 bases). Germline loops: CDR1 MGHDK, CDR2 SYGVNS. V lost 6 bases and J lost 16, with 9 bases in between. The CDR3 length is 9 residues. This CDR3 reads CASRQQGFF. Here the CDR3 DNA reads TGTGCCAGCAGACAACAGGGGTTTTTT.

The V gene is TRBV18, the J gene TRBJ2-7; 8 bases are shared with TRBD1. The CDR3 runs to 15 residues. Looked up from germline, CDR1 is KGHSH and CDR2 is LQKENI. V dropped 1 base and J dropped 6; count of bases not matched to a gene: 8. The CDR3 DNA follows: TGTGCCAGCTCACCACGTCGACAGGGGACGGGCGAGCAGTACTTC. Encoded protein: CASSPRRQGTGEQYF. The full variable domain, rest sourced from reference TRBV18 and TRBJ2-7, is NAGVMQNPRHLVRRRGQEARLRCSPMKGHSHVYWYRQLPEEGLKFMVYLQKENIIDESGMPKERFSAEFPKEGPSILRIQQVVRGDSAAYFCASSPRRQGTGEQYFGPGTRLTVT.

This clone was seen only once. V and J are TRBV19 and TRBJ2-2; 10 nucleotides line up with TRBD1. Germline V gives CDR1 LNHDA, CDR2 SQIVND (reference sequence). V dropped 5 bases and J dropped 5; count of bases not matched to a gene: 5. This CDR3 has 15 amino acids. CDR3 region: CASSDRGRITGELFF. CDR3 coding DNA: TGTGCCAGTAGTGACAGGGGGCGCATAACCGGGGAGCTGTTTTTT.